The rows below give T cell receptor beta chains drawn from one sample of a study of Ad26.COV2.S vaccination and SARS-CoV-2 variants. This table comes from immunoSEQ multiplex PCR, and its TCRdb copy is limited to in-frame clones, with some not included. The table shows about 400,000 clones, with about 90% occurring only once. The sequencing here drew on peripheral blood, taken in a trial of Ad26.COV2.S vaccine versus placebo. Receptors were obtained from a person between 18 and 60 years old who received the Ad26.COV2.S COVID-19 vaccine or a placebo. Each CDR3 is given with its conserved first and last residue. Each record gives: clone size, V gene, J gene, D gene, CDR3 DNA, CDR3 protein. D genes are given only for firm matches. Clone size is not always given. Where it is, it says once, few, many or a class for expanded clones.

.,TRBV3-1/TRBV3-2,TRBJ2-7,.,TGTGCCAGCAGCCGACAGACGAGCTACGAGCAGTACTTC,CASSRQTSYEQYF
.,TRBV28,TRBJ1-6,TRBD1,TGTGCCAGCAGTTCTATGACAGGGGTGTTTGATTCACCCCTCCACTTT,CASSSMTGVFDSPLHF
.,TRBV7-2,TRBJ2-3,TRBD2,TGTGCCAGCAAGAGTTCCGGGACTAGTTGGGGCACAGATACGCAGTATTTT,CASKSSGTSWGTDTQYF
.,TRBV4-3,TRBJ2-6,TRBD1,TGCGCCAGCAGCCAAGGGGTCGGGCAGGGGGCTGCTGGGGCCAACGTCCTGACTTTC,CASSQGVGQGAAGANVLTF
.,TRBV13,TRBJ1-5,.,TGTGCCAGCAGCCTAGACAGAAATCAGCCCCAGCATTTT,CASSLDRNQPQHF
.,TRBV7-9,TRBJ2-7,.,TGTGCCAGCAGCCCCCCCATGGGGGAGCAGTACTTC,CASSPPMGEQYF
once,TRBV5-6,TRBJ2-1,.,TGTGCCACCGGGGTCGGGGTCAATGAGCAGTTCTTC,CATGVGVNEQFF
.,TRBV7-2,TRBJ2-5,TRBD2,TGTGCCAGCAGCTCCCCTCGACTAGCGCCAGGAGAGACCCAGTACTTC,CASSSPRLAPGETQYF
.,TRBV6-5,TRBJ2-3,.,TGTGCCAGCAGTTCCGCGACGGATACGCAGTATTTT,CASSSATDTQYF
.,TRBV5-6,TRBJ2-1,TRBD2,TGTGCCAGCACCCCGGGCGGGGGGGCGTTCAGTGAGCAGTTCTTC,CASTPGGGAFSEQFF
.,TRBV5-8,TRBJ1-1,.,TGTGCCAGCAGCGCGAGGACAGCCCCGTACACTGAAGCTTTCTTT,CASSARTAPYTEAFF